The rows below give T cell receptor beta chains drawn from one sample of a study of graft-versus-host responses after intestinal transplantation. Sequencing used immunoSEQ multiplex PCR; TCRdb keeps in-frame clones, though not all of them. The sample contains tens of thousands of clones, 92% of which appear only once. The specimen comprised PBMCs, sampled 98 days after intestinal transplantation. The receptors originated from a human patient who received an intestinal transplant, so some T cells may come from the graft donor. CDR3s include the opening cysteine and the closing phenylalanine or tryptophan. The D gene is left open where the match is weak. A row's size may be missing; if present it is once, few, many or a size class.

D,J,V,size,DNA,CDR3
TRBD1,TRBJ2-1,TRBV2,.,TGTGCCAGCAAGCCCAGGGGGTCCTACAATGAGCAGTTCTTC,CASKPRGSYNEQFF
TRBD2,TRBJ2-3,TRBV10-3,.,TGTGCCATCAGTGAGCCAAAACCTAGCGGAGATACGCAGTATTTT,CAISEPKPSGDTQYF
TRBD1,TRBJ2-5,TRBV7-3,.,TGTGCCAGCAGCTTAACGGGCAGGGGGTTGCAAGAGACCCAGTACTTC,CASSLTGRGLQETQYF
TRBD2,TRBJ2-7,TRBV5-1,.,TGCGCCAGCAGCTCCCCCCCGGGGGGTCCCTCCTACGAGCAGTACTTC,CASSSPPGGPSYEQYF
.,TRBJ1-1,TRBV7-9,.,TGTGCCAGCAGCTTGGGCACTGAAGCTTTCTTT,CASSLGTEAFF
.,TRBJ1-1,TRBV5-1,.,TGCGCCAGCAGCTCGTACGGACAGAACACTGAAGCTTTCTTT,CASSSYGQNTEAFF
TRBD2,TRBJ2-5,TRBV7-3,.,TGTGCCAGCAGCTTAGGACTAGCGGGGTCAGAGACCCAGTACTTC,CASSLGLAGSETQYF
TRBD1,TRBJ2-7,TRBV5-6,.,TGTGCCAGCAGCTTCGACGCCGGGACAGGGCCTGTCTTTCCCTACGAGCAGTACTTC,CASSFDAGTGPVFPYEQYF
TRBD1,TRBJ2-7,TRBV28,.,TGTGCCAGCAGTTTAAGGGGACAGGGGGCGCGGGAGCAGTACTTC,CASSLRGQGAREQYF
.,TRBJ1-3,TRBV11-2,.,TGTGCCAGCAGCTTAGTACAGGCCCCTGGAAACACCATATATTTT,CASSLVQAPGNTIYF
.,TRBJ2-1,TRBV19,.,TGTGCCAGTAGTTTCCCCCTTACAGGGAGCTCCTACAATGAGCAGTTCTTC,CASSFPLTGSSYNEQFF
.,TRBJ2-3,TRBV6-6,.,TGTGCCAGCAGTTACGCAGTTAGCGGCTCATATACGCAGTATTTT,CASSYAVSGSYTQYF
.,TRBJ2-5,TRBV7-2,.,TGTGCCAGCAGCTTCGGGACCAAAGAGACCCAGTACTTC,CASSFGTKETQYF
TRBD1,TRBJ2-3,TRBV6-5,.,TGTGCCAGCAGTTATTACCAAGGGGGCAGAGATACGCAGTATTTT,CASSYYQGGRDTQYF
.,TRBJ2-7,TRBV2,.,TGTGCCAGCTTGAGGGGCAGGGGCTACGAGCAGTACTTC,CASLRGRGYEQYF
TRBD2,TRBJ2-7,TRBV16,.,TGTGCCAGCAGCCAGGGACTAGCGGGAAACGAGCAGTACTTC,CASSQGLAGNEQYF
TRBD2,TRBJ2-7,TRBV7-9,.,TGTGCCAGCAGCTTGGGACTAGGGATCTACGAGCAGTACTTC,CASSLGLGIYEQYF
.,TRBJ2-3,TRBV27,.,TGTGCCGCAGGTGCGGGGTTGGGCACAGATACGCAGTATTTT,CAAGAGLGTDTQYF
.,TRBJ1-2,TRBV6-5,.,TGTGCCAGCATAGAAACAGCCTACTATGGCTACACCTTC,CASIETAYYGYTF
TRBD2,TRBJ2-7,TRBV9,.,TGTGCCAGCAGCGTAGGAGTAGCGGGGGGAAACTACGAGCAGTACTTC,CASSVGVAGGNYEQYF
.,TRBJ2-7,TRBV14,.,TGTGCCAGCAGCCCCACAGACTACGAGCAGTACTTC,CASSPTDYEQYF
.,TRBJ2-3,TRBV7-2,.,TGTGCCAGCAGCTTAGACATTTTGAGGGGTACCGAAAGCTTT,CASSLDILRGTESF
.,TRBJ2-7,TRBV6-7,.,TGTGCCGGCCCTCGAGGGGATGGCTACGAGCAGTACTTC,CAGPRGDGYEQYF
TRBD2,TRBJ2-3,TRBV9,.,TGTGCCAGCAGCGTAGATCCCGGACTAGCGGGGGGGCTGAATACGCAGTATTTT,CASSVDPGLAGGLNTQYF
.,TRBJ2-7,TRBV4-1,few,TGCGCCAGCAGCCAAGTCCAGGGCGAGCAGTACTTC,CASSQVQGEQYF
.,TRBJ2-5,TRBV9,.,TGTGCCAGCAGCGACCTATCTCAAGAGACCCAGTACTTC,CASSDLSQETQYF
.,TRBJ1-3,TRBV9,.,TGTGCCAGCAGCGTAGAGGCAGGGGGAAACACCATATATTTT,CASSVEAGGNTIYF
TRBD1,TRBJ2-3,TRBV27,.,TGTGCCAGCAGTACGACAGGGGGGACCACAGATACGCAGTATTTT,CASSTTGGTTDTQYF
TRBD1,TRBJ1-3,TRBV6-1,.,TGTGCCAGCAGTGAAGGGACAGGTGGAAACACCATATATTTT,CASSEGTGGNTIYF
.,TRBJ1-6,TRBV11-3,.,TGTGCCAGCAGCCCAGGAAGCTCCTATAATTCACCCCTCCACTTT,CASSPGSSYNSPLHF
TRBD2,TRBJ2-7,TRBV2,.,TGTGCCAGCAGTGAATCGCGGGGGGGCGTTAGTGAGCAGTACTTC,CASSESRGGVSEQYF
TRBD1,TRBJ2-7,TRBV11-1,.,TGTGCCAGCAGCTTTTTGTCAGGGGGCTCCCTCTACGAGCAGTACTTC,CASSFLSGGSLYEQYF
TRBD2,TRBJ2-7,TRBV7-2,.,TGTGCCAGCAGCTCTCTCCTGCAGCGGGAGGACTACGAGCAGTACTTC,CASSSLLQREDYEQYF
.,TRBJ2-5,TRBV2,.,TGTGCCAGCAGGGGCGCTCTTGGGGGGACCCAGTACTTC,CASRGALGGTQYF
.,TRBJ2-7,TRBV11-3,.,TGTGCCAGCAGCTTAGATCCAAGAGGCTCTGGGGGTTACGAGCAGTACTTC,CASSLDPRGSGGYEQYF
.,TRBJ1-5,TRBV9,.,TGTGCCAGCAGCGTAGGCGGGGATAGCAATCAGCCCCAGCATTTT,CASSVGGDSNQPQHF
.,TRBJ2-7,TRBV4-2,.,TGTGCCAGCAGCCAAGATGGCAACTCCTACGAGCAGTACTTC,CASSQDGNSYEQYF
.,TRBJ2-7,TRBV27,.,TGTGCCAGCAGTTTGAGGGGCTCCTACGAGCAGTACTTC,CASSLRGSYEQYF
TRBD1,TRBJ1-1,TRBV27,.,TGTGCCAGCAGTTCAATACAGGGGTTTGCTGATGAAGCTTTCTTT,CASSSIQGFADEAFF